The present TCR beta chain was sequenced within a study of T cell responses to AZD1222 COVID-19 vaccine. Whole-study context: The analysis combined second doses at about 4 or about 12 weeks. Points from the study as a whole: The CD4 TCRs associated with vaccination extended across spike and predominated at 160-218 and 743-854. Just a handful of AZD1222 recipients tested seropositive at baseline.

TCRdb's table, derived via immunoSEQ multiplex PCR, lists solely in-frame clones and lacks some. The repertoire holds 130,000 to 150,000 clones, with about 91% as singletons. The count of this clone is one. Its matching antigen is unknown. With V trimmed by 2 bases and J by 0 bases, 16 bases remained unmatched. The CDR3 is 21 residues long. The germline V gene has CDR1 LGHDT and CDR2 YNNKEL (reference sequence). This sequence originates from an adult in good health. The sample was peripheral blood, taken on day 0 of AZD1222 vaccination. The chain couples TRBV3-1 (or the pseudogene TRBV3-2) to TRBJ1-6, with 7 nucleotides matching TRBD1. The CDR3 DNA sequence: TGTGCCAGCAGCCAATCAGACAGGGTACGAACCCTCTGCTCCTATAATTCACCCCTCCACTTT. This sequence encodes CASSQSDRVRTLCSYNSPLHF.